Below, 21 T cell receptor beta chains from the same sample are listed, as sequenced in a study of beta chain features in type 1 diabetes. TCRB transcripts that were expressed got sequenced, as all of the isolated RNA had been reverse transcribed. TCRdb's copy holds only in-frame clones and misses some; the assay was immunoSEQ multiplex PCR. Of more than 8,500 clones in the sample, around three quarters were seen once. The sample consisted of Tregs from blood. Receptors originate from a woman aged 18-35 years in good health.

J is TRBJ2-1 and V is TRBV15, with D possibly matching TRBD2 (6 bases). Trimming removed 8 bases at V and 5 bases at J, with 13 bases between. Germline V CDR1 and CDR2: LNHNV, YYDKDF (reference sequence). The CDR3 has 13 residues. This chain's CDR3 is CATRREGDNEQFF. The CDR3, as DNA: TGTGCCACCCGGCGGGAAGGAGACAATGAGCAGTTCTTC.

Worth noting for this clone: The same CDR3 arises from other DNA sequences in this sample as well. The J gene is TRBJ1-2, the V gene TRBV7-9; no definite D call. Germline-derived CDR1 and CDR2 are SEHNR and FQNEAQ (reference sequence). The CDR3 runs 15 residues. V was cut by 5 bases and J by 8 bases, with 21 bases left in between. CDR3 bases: TGTGCCAGCAGCCCCCTGGTAGGAGGCGTGGACGGCTACACCTTC. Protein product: CASSPLVGGVDGYTF.

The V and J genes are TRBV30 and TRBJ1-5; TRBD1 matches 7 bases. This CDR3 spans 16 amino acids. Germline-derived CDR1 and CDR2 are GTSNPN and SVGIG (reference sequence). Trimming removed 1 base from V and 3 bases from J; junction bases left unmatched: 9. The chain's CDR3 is CAWSAKIGTVNQPQHF. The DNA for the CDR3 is TGTGCCTGGAGTGCCAAAATAGGGACAGTCAATCAGCCCCAGCATTTT.

This CDR3 is CASSYYRAQYF. The DNA of the CDR3 is TGTGCCAGCAGCTATTACAGGGCCCAGTACTTC. The chain recombines TRBV25-1 with TRBJ2-5; TRBD1 is a possible D gene (6 bases). The CDR3 contains 11 residues. The germline V and J ends were trimmed by 6 bases and 9 bases, with 11 bases remaining between them. Germline V gene sequence: CDR1 MGHDK, CDR2 SYGVNS. Using reference TRBV25-1 and TRBJ2-5 for the parts outside the CDR3, the full variable domain is EADIYQTPRYLVIGTGKKITLECSQTMGHDKMYWYQQDPGMELHLIHYSYGVNSTEKGDLSSESTVSRIRTEHFPLTLESARPSHTSQYLCASSYYRAQYFGPGTRLLVL.

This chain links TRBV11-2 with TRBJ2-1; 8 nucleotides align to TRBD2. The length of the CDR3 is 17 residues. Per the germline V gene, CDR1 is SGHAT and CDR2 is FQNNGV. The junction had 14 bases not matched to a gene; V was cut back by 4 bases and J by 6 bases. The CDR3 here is CASSSTAGGRWGNEQFF. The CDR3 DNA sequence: TGTGCCAGCAGCTCCACGGCGGGGGGCCGTTGGGGCAATGAGCAGTTCTTC.

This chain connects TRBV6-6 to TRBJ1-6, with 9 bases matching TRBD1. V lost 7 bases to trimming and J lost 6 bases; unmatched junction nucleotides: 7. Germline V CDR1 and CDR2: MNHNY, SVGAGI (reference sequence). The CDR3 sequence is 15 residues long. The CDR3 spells CASTKTGGGNSPLHF. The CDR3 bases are TGTGCCAGCACCAAGACAGGGGGTGGTAATTCACCCCTCCACTTT.

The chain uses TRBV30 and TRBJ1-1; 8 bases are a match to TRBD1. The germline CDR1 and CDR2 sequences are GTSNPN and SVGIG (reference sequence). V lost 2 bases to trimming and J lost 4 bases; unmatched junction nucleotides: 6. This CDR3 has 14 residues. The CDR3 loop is CAWSRTGGATEAFF. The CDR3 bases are TGTGCCTGGAGTCGCACAGGGGGAGCCACTGAAGCTTTCTTT.

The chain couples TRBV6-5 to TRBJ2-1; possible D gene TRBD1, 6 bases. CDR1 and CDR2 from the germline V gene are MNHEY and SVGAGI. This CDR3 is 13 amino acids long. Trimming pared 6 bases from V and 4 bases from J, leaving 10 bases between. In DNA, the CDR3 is TGTGCCAGCAGGGCAGGGGTTTACAATGAGCAGTTCTTC. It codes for CASRAGVYNEQFF.

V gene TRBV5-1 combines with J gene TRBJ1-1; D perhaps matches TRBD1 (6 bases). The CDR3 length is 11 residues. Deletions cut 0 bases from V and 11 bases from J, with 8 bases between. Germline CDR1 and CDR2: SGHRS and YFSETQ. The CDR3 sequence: CASSLGRGAFF. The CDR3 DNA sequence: TGCGCCAGCAGCTTGGGAAGGGGGGCTTTCTTT.

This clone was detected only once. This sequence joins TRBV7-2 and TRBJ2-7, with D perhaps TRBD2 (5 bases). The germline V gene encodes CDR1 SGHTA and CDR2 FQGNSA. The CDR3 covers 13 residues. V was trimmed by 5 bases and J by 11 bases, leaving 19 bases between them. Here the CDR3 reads CASSTGLGPGKYF. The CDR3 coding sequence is TGTGCCAGCAGCACCGGTCTAGGGCCGGGAAAGTACTTC. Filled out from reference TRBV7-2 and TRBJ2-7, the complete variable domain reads GAGVSQSPSNKVTEKGKDVELRCDPISGHTALYWYRQSLGQGLEFLIYFQGNSAPDKSGLPSDRFSAERTGGSVSTLTIQRTQQEDSAVYLCASSTGLGPGKYFGPGTRLTVT.

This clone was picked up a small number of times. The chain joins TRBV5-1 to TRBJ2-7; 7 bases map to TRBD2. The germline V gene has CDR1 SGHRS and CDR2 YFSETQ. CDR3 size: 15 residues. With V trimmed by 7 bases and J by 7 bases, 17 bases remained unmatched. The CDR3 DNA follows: TGCGCCAGCCGAACTAGCGAGAATGCTCTACGGGAGCAGTACTTC. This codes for CASRTSENALREQYF.

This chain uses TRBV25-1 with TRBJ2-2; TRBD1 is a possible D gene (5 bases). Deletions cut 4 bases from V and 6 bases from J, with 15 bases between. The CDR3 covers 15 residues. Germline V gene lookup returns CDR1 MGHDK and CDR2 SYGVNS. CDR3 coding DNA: TGTGCCAGCAGTGCACGATCGCTCAGGGCCGGGGAGCTGTTTTTT. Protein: CASSARSLRAGELFF. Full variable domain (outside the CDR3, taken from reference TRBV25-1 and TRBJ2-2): EADIYQTPRYLVIGTGKKITLECSQTMGHDKMYWYQQDPGMELHLIHYSYGVNSTEKGDLSSESTVSRIRTEHFPLTLESARPSHTSQYLCASSARSLRAGELFFGEGSRLTVL.

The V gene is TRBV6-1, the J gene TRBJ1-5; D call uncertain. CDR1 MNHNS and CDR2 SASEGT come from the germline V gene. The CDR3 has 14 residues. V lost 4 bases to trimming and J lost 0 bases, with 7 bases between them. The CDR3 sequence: CASSVRDSNQPQHF. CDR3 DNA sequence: TGTGCCAGCAGTGTGCGAGATAGCAATCAGCCCCAGCATTTT.

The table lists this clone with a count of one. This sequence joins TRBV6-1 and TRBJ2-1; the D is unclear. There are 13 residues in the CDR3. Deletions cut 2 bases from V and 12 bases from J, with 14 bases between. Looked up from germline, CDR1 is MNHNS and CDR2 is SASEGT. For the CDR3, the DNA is TGTGCCAGCAGTGAACCCCCCAGCGTAAGGCAGTTCTTC. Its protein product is CASSEPPSVRQFF.

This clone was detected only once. CDR3: CASSPLGGPSDEQFF. In DNA, the CDR3 is TGTGCCAGCTCACCATTGGGGGGACCTTCCGATGAGCAGTTCTTC. The J gene is TRBJ2-1, the V gene TRBV18, with D tentatively TRBD2 (6 bases). V was pared by 2 bases and J by 8 bases, with 16 bases between. Germline lookup yields CDR1 KGHSH and CDR2 LQKENI. The CDR3 loop spans 15 amino acids.

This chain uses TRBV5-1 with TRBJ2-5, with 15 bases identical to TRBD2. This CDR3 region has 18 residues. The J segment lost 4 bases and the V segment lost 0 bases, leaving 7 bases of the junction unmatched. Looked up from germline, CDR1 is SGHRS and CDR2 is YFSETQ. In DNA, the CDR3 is TGCGCCAGCAGCTTGGCTAGGACTAGCGGGAGGGCGGGAGAGACCCAGTACTTC. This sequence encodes CASSLARTSGRAGETQYF.

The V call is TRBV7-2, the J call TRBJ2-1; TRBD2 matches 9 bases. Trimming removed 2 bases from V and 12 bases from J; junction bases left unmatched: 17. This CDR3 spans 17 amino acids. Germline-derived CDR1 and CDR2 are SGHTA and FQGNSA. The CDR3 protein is CASSLMGPGLAQGGQFF. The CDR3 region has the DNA TGTGCCAGCAGCTTAATGGGGCCGGGACTAGCCCAAGGGGGGCAGTTCTTC.

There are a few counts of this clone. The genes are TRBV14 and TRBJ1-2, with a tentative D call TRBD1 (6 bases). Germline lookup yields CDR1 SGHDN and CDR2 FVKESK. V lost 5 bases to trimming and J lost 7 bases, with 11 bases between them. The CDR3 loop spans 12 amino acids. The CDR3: CASSMTGFGYTF. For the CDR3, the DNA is TGTGCCAGCAGCATGACAGGTTTTGGCTACACCTTC. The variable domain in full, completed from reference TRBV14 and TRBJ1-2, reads EAGVTQFPSHSVIEKGQTVTLRCDPISGHDNLYWYRRVMGKEIKFLLHFVKESKQDESGMPNNRFLAERTGGTYSTLKVQPAELEDSGVYFCASSMTGFGYTFGSGTRLTVV.

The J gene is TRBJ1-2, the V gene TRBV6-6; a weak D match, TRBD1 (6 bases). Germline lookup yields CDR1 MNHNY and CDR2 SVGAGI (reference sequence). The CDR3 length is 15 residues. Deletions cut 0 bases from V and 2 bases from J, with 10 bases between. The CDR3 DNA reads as TGTGCCAGCAGTTACTCACAGGGAGAAAACTATGGCTACACCTTC. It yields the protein CASSYSQGENYGYTF.

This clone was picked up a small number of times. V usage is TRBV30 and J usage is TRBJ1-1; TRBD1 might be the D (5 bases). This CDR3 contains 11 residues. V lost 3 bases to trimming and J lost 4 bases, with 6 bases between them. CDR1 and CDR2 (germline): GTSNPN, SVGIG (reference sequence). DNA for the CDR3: TGTGCCTGGAGCAGGGCCACTGAAGCTTTCTTT. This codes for CAWSRATEAFF. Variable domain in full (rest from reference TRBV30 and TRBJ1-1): SQTIHQWPATLVQPVGSPLSLECTVEGTSNPNLYWYRQAAGRGLQLLFYSVGIGQISSEVPQNLSASRPQDRQFILSSKKLLLSDSGFYLCAWSRATEAFFGQGTRLTVV.

CDR3 residues: CASSWFRETQYF. In DNA, the CDR3 is TGTGCCAGCAGTTGGTTCAGGGAGACCCAGTACTTC. The V and J genes are TRBV6-1 and TRBJ2-5; D gene unclear. V lost 5 bases and J 5 bases, leaving 9 bases between the germline ends. Germline CDR1 reads MNHNS; CDR2 reads SASEGT. The CDR3 is 12 residues long.